This T cell receptor (beta chain) stems from a study of cytomegalovirus exposure and HLA in healthy donors. About the research overall: A subsequent analysis reported that the 95 to 150 validation repertoires were produced on the same platform that had also been used for the 666 first-cohort repertoires. Study findings and constraints: In vitro checks showed that a few CMV-associated chains really do target CMV antigens. Most TCR sequences proved rare, with some public TCRs found in many donors.

TCRdb's table, derived via immunoSEQ multiplex PCR, lists solely in-frame clones and lacks some. The sample has roughly 150,000 clones, more than 70% seen once; the top ten hold roughly 3%. With respect to this clone: Its antigen is unidentified.

The donors were in the roughly 120-subject validation cohort, distinct from the approximately 700-subject first cohort. The germline V gene has CDR1 SEHNR and CDR2 FQNEAQ (reference sequence). Trimming shortened V by 1 base and J by 1 base, and 14 bases separated the two germline ends. This CDR3 region has 16 residues. The specimen sequenced was PBMCs. This chain uses TRBV7-9 with TRBJ2-7, with D possibly matching TRBD1 (6 bases). The sequence derives from a man between 18 and 35 years old in good health and CMV-seronegative. The DNA for the CDR3 is TGTGCCAGCAGCTTAGGTCACAGGGAAGGGTCCTACGAGCAGTACTTC. Amino acid sequence: CASSLGHREGSYEQYF.